A single sample gave rise to the 28 T cell receptor beta chains below, sequenced in a study of shared clonotypes between healthy human individuals. Sequencing used immunoSEQ multiplex PCR; TCRdb keeps in-frame clones, though not all of them. The sample lists about 480,000 clones; 75% to 80% were seen once. Sequencing was carried out using PBMCs. Every receptor here comes from a woman between 40 and 50 years old in good health. Some clones in this sample may be carry-over from other donors' samples.

The chain is built from TRBV28 and TRBJ2-1; 11 nucleotides agree with TRBD2. Germline CDR1 and CDR2: MDHEN and SYDVKM. Trimming cost V 6 bases and J 12 bases; bases outside gene matches: 13. This CDR3 has 15 amino acids. CDR3 sequence: CASSQTSGSGAGQFF. CDR3 DNA sequence: TGTGCCAGCAGCCAAACTAGCGGGAGTGGGGCTGGGCAGTTCTTC.

This clone has only one observation. The chain links TRBV30 to TRBJ1-1; 7 bases fit TRBD1. Germline V CDR1 and CDR2: GTSNPN, SVGIG (reference sequence). J lost 4 bases, V lost 6 bases, and 5 bases had no gene match. This CDR3 contains 12 residues. Written as DNA, the CDR3 is TGTGCCTGCCACAGGGGAGGCACTGAAGCTTTCTTT. Its protein is CACHRGGTEAFF.

The CDR3 is CASSPTGVPHEQYF. The CDR3 DNA reads as TGTGCCAGCAGTCCAACAGGGGTTCCCCACGAGCAGTACTTC. The chain is built from TRBV28 and TRBJ2-7; TRBD1 matches at 7 bases. The V gene's germline CDR1 is MDHEN and CDR2 SYDVKM. There are 14 residues in the CDR3. V was clipped by 5 bases and J by 5 bases; unmatched bases: 9.

This clone was seen only a few times. The chain combines TRBV27 with TRBJ1-5, with unresolved D. Germline V gene data show CDR1 as MNHEY and CDR2 as SMNVEV (reference sequence). Between the trimmed V and J ends, which lost 6 bases and 6 bases, there was a span of 9 bases. CDR3 length: 12 amino acids. The chain's CDR3 is CASRSGGQPQHF. The DNA of the CDR3 is TGTGCCAGCAGGTCAGGTGGTCAGCCCCAGCATTTT.

Written as DNA, the CDR3 is TGTGCCAGCCAGCGGGAGGGCCAGGGTGGTCAGTTCTTC. Protein sequence: CASQREGQGGQFF. This sequence joins TRBV28 and TRBJ2-1; 10 bases are a match to TRBD2. This CDR3 is 13 amino acids long. Trimming at V came to 8 bases and at J to 13 bases, leaving 11 bases not matched to a gene. The germline V gene has CDR1 MDHEN and CDR2 SYDVKM.

This chain joins TRBV6-5 and TRBJ1-4, with no clear D. The CDR3 loop spans 15 amino acids. Germline lookup yields CDR1 MNHEY and CDR2 SVGAGI. Trimming took 2 bases from V and 10 from J, leaving 17 bases between them. CDR3 in amino acids: CASSYRSGIDVKLFF. CDR3 DNA sequence: TGTGCCAGCAGTTACAGGTCGGGGATAGACGTAAAACTGTTTTTT.

The rearrangement uses TRBV30 and TRBJ2-1, with TRBD1 identical over 9 bases. The CDR3 has 14 residues. Trimming took 7 bases from V and 3 from J; bases not matched to a gene: 7. CDR1 is GTSNPN, CDR2 SVGIG, per germline (reference sequence). CDR3 nucleotides: TGTGCCTTAAACGGGGACAGGGTCTACAATGAGCAGTTCTTC. Protein sequence: CALNGDRVYNEQFF. The whole variable domain, remainder taken from reference TRBV30 and TRBJ2-1, is SQTIHQWPATLVQPVGSPLSLECTVEGTSNPNLYWYRQAAGRGLQLLFYSVGIGQISSEVPQNLSASRPQDRQFILSSKKLLLSDSGFYLCALNGDRVYNEQFFGPGTRLTVL.

This chain links TRBV28 with TRBJ2-7, with a tentative D call TRBD2 (5 bases). Between the trimmed V and J ends, which lost 3 bases and 2 bases, there was a span of 14 bases. The CDR3 consists of 15 residues. Germline lookup yields CDR1 MDHEN and CDR2 SYDVKM. The CDR3 protein is CASSLFSGITYEQYF. The CDR3 DNA sequence: TGTGCCAGCAGTTTGTTTTCGGGGATCACCTACGAGCAGTACTTC.

In the case of this clone: Relative to the germline gene, one junction end is altered; a read error may explain this. The chain recombines TRBV7-8 with TRBJ2-7, with D tentatively TRBD2 (6 bases). This CDR3 comprises 15 residues. CDR1 is SGHVS, CDR2 FQNEAQ, per germline. The CDR3 DNA is TGTGCCAGCAGCTTAGCGCACCGGGAGACCTACGAGCAGCACTTC. This gives the protein CASSLAHRETYEQHF.

The chain joins TRBV28 to TRBJ2-7, with TRBD1 identical over 7 bases. CDR1 and CDR2 from the germline V gene are MDHEN and SYDVKM. The CDR3 spans 14 residues. With 4 bases clipped from V and 3 bases from J, the junction kept 6 bases outside the gene matches. CDR3: CASSSPGQFYEQYF. CDR3 nucleotides: TGTGCCAGCAGTTCGCCGGGACAGTTCTACGAGCAGTACTTC.

V gene TRBV7-2 combines with J gene TRBJ2-7; D may be TRBD1 (5 bases). Germline values: CDR1 SGHTA, CDR2 FQGNSA. V shed 0 bases and J shed 2 bases, with 14 bases lying between them. There are 16 residues in the CDR3. CDR3 sequence (DNA): TGTGCCAGCAGCTTAGCACCGGCAGGGATGGCCTACGAGCAGTACTTC. It yields the protein CASSLAPAGMAYEQYF.

The chain has TRBV15 and TRBJ1-5; D remains ambiguous. Trimming pared 4 bases from V and 3 bases from J, leaving 7 bases between. The germline CDR1 and CDR2 sequences are LNHNV and YYDKDF (reference sequence). The CDR3 sequence is 13 residues long. CDR3 sequence (DNA): TGTGCCACCAGCACCCTAAACAATCAGCCCCAGCATTTT. Amino acids: CATSTLNNQPQHF.

A few counts support this clone. The chain links TRBV11-3 to TRBJ2-2; TRBD1 is a possible D gene (6 bases). Looked up from germline, CDR1 is SGHNT and CDR2 is YENEEA. This CDR3 contains 14 residues. Trimming stripped 3 bases from V and 2 bases from J, with 7 bases between. CDR3 sequence (DNA): TGTGCCAGCAGCTTTGGGGGCAACACCGGGGAGCTGTTTTTT. As protein: CASSFGGNTGELFF.

The CDR3 loop is CASSRSGRAHTQYF. CDR3 DNA: TGTGCCAGCAGTCGTAGCGGGAGGGCCCATACGCAGTATTTT. The rearrangement uses TRBV28 and TRBJ2-3, with 11 bases identical to TRBD2. There are 14 residues in the CDR3. V trimming: 5 bases; J trimming: 7 bases; junction bases outside the gene matches: 5. Germline V lookup: CDR1 MDHEN, CDR2 SYDVKM. Combining the CDR3 with reference TRBV28 and TRBJ2-3 gives the whole variable domain DVKVTQSSRYLVKRTGEKVFLECVQDMDHENMFWYRQDPGLGLRLIYFSYDVKMKEKGDIPEGYSVSREKKERFSLILESASTNQTSMYLCASSRSGRAHTQYFGPGTRLTVL.

The chain employs TRBV2 and TRBJ1-5; 7 bases line up with TRBD1. Germline V gene sequence: CDR1 SNHLY, CDR2 FYNNEI. The CDR3 totals 14 residues. V lost 7 bases and J lost 7; bases outside the gene matches: 10. The CDR3 sequence: CASNSDRVYQPQHF. In nucleotides, the CDR3 is TGTGCCAGCAATTCAGACAGGGTATACCAGCCCCAGCATTTT. Looking up the rest from reference TRBV2 and TRBJ1-5 gives the full variable domain: EPEVTQTPSHQVTQMGQEVILRCVPISNHLYFYWYRQILGQKVEFLVSFYNNEISEKSEIFDDQFSVERPDGSNFTLKIRSTKLEDSAMYFCASNSDRVYQPQHFGDGTRLSIL.

J is TRBJ2-2 and V is TRBV29-1; D is undetermined. Trimming removed 7 bases at V and 0 bases at J, with 12 bases between. Germline lookup yields CDR1 SQVTM and CDR2 ANQGSEA. The CDR3 loop spans 14 amino acids. DNA for the CDR3: TGCAGCGGGAAGGCCGGGTCGAACACCGGGGAGCTGTTTTTT. Encoded protein: CSGKAGSNTGELFF.

The V call is TRBV28, the J call TRBJ1-1, with D unresolved. The CDR3 covers 13 residues. CDR1 is MDHEN, CDR2 SYDVKM, per germline. Trimming removed 3 bases at V and 1 base at J, with 6 bases between. CDR3 nucleotides: TGTGCCAGCAGTTTCCCATGGAACACTGAAGCTTTCTTT. Translated: CASSFPWNTEAFF.

This sequence joins TRBV11-2 and TRBJ2-2, with 10 bases matching TRBD2. Germline V gene lookup returns CDR1 SGHAT and CDR2 FQNNGV. V lost 5 bases to trimming and J lost 9 bases; unmatched junction nucleotides: 12. CDR3 length: 16 amino acids. In DNA, the CDR3 is TGTGCCAGCAGCCCGATAGGACTAGCGGCTCGTTGGGAGCTGTTTTTT. It codes for CASSPIGLAARWELFF.

This clone was counted a few times. CDR3 region: CASSLELSTEAFF. In DNA, the CDR3 is TGTGCCAGCAGCTTAGAACTCTCCACTGAAGCTTTCTTT. V and J are TRBV11-2 and TRBJ1-1; D unclear. The CDR3 extends over 13 amino acids. Germline V gives CDR1 SGHAT, CDR2 FQNNGV. V was shortened by 0 bases and J by 4 bases, with 6 bases between the two germline ends.

The chain combines TRBV6-1 with TRBJ1-3; D is unclear. The germline V and J ends were trimmed by 8 bases and 0 bases, with 11 bases remaining between them. Germline loops: CDR1 MNHNS, CDR2 SASEGT. The CDR3 length is 14 residues. The CDR3 region has the DNA TGTGCCAGCGGCTGCAGGAACTCTGGAAACACCATATATTTT. This codes for CASGCRNSGNTIYF.

There are many counts of this clone. The chain uses TRBV19 and TRBJ1-3; 8 bases agree with TRBD1. Germline lookup yields CDR1 LNHDA and CDR2 SQIVND (reference sequence). The junction had 4 bases not matched to a gene; V was cut back by 3 bases and J by 0 bases. The CDR3 has 16 amino acids. CDR3 amino acids: CASSIQGANSGNTIYF. In DNA, the CDR3 is TGTGCCAGTAGTATCCAGGGGGCCAACTCTGGAAACACCATATATTTT.

The chain has TRBV28 and TRBJ2-7; weak D call: TRBD2 (6 bases). CDR1 and CDR2 (germline): MDHEN, SYDVKM. This CDR3 is 16 amino acids long. Trimming stripped 2 bases from V and 0 bases from J, with 14 bases between. Here the CDR3 DNA reads TGTGCCAGCAGTTTAAGGGCGGGATGGAGCTCCTACGAGCAGTACTTC. It encodes CASSLRAGWSSYEQYF.

The V call is TRBV10-3, the J call TRBJ2-3; TRBD2 aligns across 7 bases. CDR1 is ENHRY and CDR2 is SYGVKD in the germline V gene. The CDR3 spans 15 residues. The V gene end was trimmed by 4 bases and the J gene end by 3 bases; junction bases not matched to a gene: 7. The CDR3 protein is CAISAVGGPTDTQYF. The CDR3 DNA reads as TGTGCCATCAGTGCAGTGGGAGGGCCGACAGATACGCAGTATTTT.

A note on this clone: Other DNA sequences in the sample encode the same CDR3. The chain carries TRBV30 and TRBJ1-3; D unclear. The V and J ends lost 0 bases and 1 base respectively, with 4 bases between them. The CDR3 consists of 13 residues. Per germline, CDR1 GTSNPN and CDR2 SVGIG (reference sequence). The CDR3 coding sequence is TGTGCCTGGAGTGTAGGTTCTGGAAACACCATATATTTT. Translation: CAWSVGSGNTIYF.

The V call is TRBV6-1, the J call TRBJ1-5; D is uncertain. Trimming pared 7 bases from V and 1 base from J, leaving 14 bases between. CDR3 length: 15 residues. CDR1 MNHNS and CDR2 SASEGT come from the germline V gene. CDR3 DNA: TGTGCCAGCACCCCGTGGCCAGAGAGCAATCAGCCCCAGCATTTT. The encoded protein is CASTPWPESNQPQHF.

The sample holds one count of this clone. The chain is built from TRBV30 and TRBJ1-3, with D unclear. V gave up 5 bases and J gave up 0 bases, with 2 bases separating them. The CDR3 totals 11 residues. The germline V gene has CDR1 GTSNPN and CDR2 SVGIG (reference sequence). The CDR3 region has the DNA TGTGCCTGGCTCTCTGGAAACACCATATATTTT. Protein sequence: CAWLSGNTIYF.

This chain connects TRBV7-6 to TRBJ1-2, with 10 bases fitting TRBD1. Germline trimming cut 4 bases from V and 6 bases from J; bases unmatched to any gene: 8. This CDR3 region has 15 residues. Germline values: CDR1 SGHVS, CDR2 FNYEAQ. Here the CDR3 DNA reads TGTGCCAGCAGCTCTTCGGGACAGGGGTACGATGGCTACACCTTC. Protein sequence: CASSSSGQGYDGYTF.

This clone was picked up many times. V usage is TRBV7-2 and J usage is TRBJ2-5; the D is unclear. The germline CDR1 and CDR2 sequences are SGHTA and FQGNSA. This CDR3 is built from 13 residues. Trimming pared 1 base from V and 1 base from J, leaving 4 bases between. The CDR3 DNA follows: TGTGCCAGCAGCTTAGTGCTCCAAGAGACCCAGTACTTC. Its protein is CASSLVLQETQYF. The variable domain in full, completed from reference TRBV7-2 and TRBJ2-5, reads GAGVSQSPSNKVTEKGKDVELRCDPISGHTALYWYRQSLGQGLEFLIYFQGNSAPDKSGLPSDRFSAERTGGSVSTLTIQRTQQEDSAVYLCASSLVLQETQYFGPGTRLLVL.